Detailed here is one T cell receptor (beta chain). The entry originates in a study of identical twins. Each CDR3 protein gets one entry after TCRdb re-called the 5' RACE reads with MiXCR. The sample consists of around 160,000 distinct CDR3 sequences, approximately 3.5% of them appearing once. J gave up 3 bases and V 5 bases, and 4 bases lay outside the gene matches. Looked up from germline, CDR1 is SGHNT and CDR2 is YYREEE (reference sequence). The CDR3 is made up of 13 amino acids. Sequenced material: memory T cells sorted from blood. J is TRBJ1-2 and V is TRBV5-4; 7 bases agree with TRBD1. The TCR was taken from a man aged 18 to 30 in good health. The CDR3 nucleotides read TGTGCCAGCAGTCCAGGGGGAGACTATGGCTACACCTTC. This codes for CASSPGGDYGYTF.